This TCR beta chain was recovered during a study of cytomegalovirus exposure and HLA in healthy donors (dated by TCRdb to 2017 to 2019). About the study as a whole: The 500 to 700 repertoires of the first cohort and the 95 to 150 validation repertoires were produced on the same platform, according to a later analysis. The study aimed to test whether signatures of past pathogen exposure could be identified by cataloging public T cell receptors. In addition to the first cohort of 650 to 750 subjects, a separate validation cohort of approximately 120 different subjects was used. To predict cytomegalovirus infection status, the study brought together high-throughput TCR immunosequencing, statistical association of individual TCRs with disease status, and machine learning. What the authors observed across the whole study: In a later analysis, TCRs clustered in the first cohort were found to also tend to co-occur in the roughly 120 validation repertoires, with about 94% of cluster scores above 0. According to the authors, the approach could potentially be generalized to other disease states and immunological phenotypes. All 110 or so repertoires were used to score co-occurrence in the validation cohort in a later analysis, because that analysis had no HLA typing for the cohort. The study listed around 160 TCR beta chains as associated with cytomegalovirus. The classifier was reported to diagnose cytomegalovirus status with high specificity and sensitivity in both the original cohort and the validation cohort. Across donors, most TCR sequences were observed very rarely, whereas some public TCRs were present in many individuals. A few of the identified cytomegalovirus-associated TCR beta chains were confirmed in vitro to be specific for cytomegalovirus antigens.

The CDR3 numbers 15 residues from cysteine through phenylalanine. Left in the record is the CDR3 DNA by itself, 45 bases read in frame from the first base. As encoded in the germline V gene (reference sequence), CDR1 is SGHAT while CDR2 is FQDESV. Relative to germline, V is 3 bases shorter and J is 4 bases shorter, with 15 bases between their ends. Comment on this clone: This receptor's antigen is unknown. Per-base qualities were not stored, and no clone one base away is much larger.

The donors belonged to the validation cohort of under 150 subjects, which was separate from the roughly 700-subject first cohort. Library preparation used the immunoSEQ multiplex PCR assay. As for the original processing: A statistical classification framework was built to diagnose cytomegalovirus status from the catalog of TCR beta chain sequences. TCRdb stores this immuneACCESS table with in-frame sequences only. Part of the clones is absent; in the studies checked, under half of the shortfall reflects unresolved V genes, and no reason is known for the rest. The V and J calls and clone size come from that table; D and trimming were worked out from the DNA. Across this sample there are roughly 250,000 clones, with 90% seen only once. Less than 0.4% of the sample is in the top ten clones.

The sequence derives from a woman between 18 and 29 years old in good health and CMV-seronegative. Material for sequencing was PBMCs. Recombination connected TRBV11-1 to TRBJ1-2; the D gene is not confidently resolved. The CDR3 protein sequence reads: CASSLYEGAAYGYTF. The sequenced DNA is TGTGCCAGCAGCTTGTATGAGGGAGCCGCCTATGGCTACACCTTC.